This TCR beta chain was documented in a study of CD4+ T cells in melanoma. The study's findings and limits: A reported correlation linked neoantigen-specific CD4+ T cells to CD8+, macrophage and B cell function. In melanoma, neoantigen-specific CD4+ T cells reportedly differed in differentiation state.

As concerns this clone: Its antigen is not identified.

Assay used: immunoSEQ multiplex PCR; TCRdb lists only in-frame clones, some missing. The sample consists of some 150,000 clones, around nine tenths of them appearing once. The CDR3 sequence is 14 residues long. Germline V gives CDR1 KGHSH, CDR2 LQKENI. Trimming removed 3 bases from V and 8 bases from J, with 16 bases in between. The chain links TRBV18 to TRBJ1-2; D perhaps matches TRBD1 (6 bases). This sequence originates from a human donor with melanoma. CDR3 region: CASSPAGDYSGYTF. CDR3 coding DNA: TGTGCCAGCTCACCGGCAGGGGACTATTCCGGCTACACCTTC. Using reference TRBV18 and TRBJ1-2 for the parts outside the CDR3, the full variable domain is NAGVMQNPRHLVRRRGQEARLRCSPMKGHSHVYWYRQLPEEGLKFMVYLQKENIIDESGMPKERFSAEFPKEGPSILRIQQVVRGDSAAYFCASSPAGDYSGYTFGSGTRLTVV.